This TCR beta chain was sequenced in a study of blood T cell repertoires in COVID-19. For the study at large: COVID-19 samples, acute and convalescent, were from the United States, Italy and Spain. The cDNA or gDNA used as material had been derived from T cells, B-cell-depleted T cells, or PBMCs.

This CDR3 is 16 amino acids long. Seattle patient enrollment occurred during active infection, with longitudinal follow-up thereafter. This clone has just one count. Per the original methods: Reference gene primers were amplified, and this amplification served to estimate nucleated cell counts. Assay: immunoSEQ multiplex PCR; the TCRdb copy retains only in-frame clones and omits some. That table is the source of V, J and clone size, and D and trimming were worked out from the DNA. Seen here are approximately 200,000 clones, approximately 90% observed once, and the top ten hold 2% to 3%. The rearrangement joins TRBV21-1 to TRBJ1-6. TRBV21-1 constitutes a pseudogene. The clonotype comes from a man aged 25-45 years with COVID-19, enrolled during active disease. What was sequenced was peripheral blood. CDR3 nucleotides: TGTGCCAGCAGCAAACGGGGGGAGCCCTATAATTCACCCCTCCACTTT. This translates into CASSKRGEPYNSPLHF.